This T cell receptor (beta chain) came from a study of T cell responses to AZD1222 COVID-19 vaccine. Study-level background: Second doses at about 4 or about 12 weeks were pooled.

TCRdb's table, derived via immunoSEQ multiplex PCR, lists solely in-frame clones and lacks some. The table lists some 100,000 clones, around nine tenths of them singletons. Germline V gene sequence: CDR1 SGHTA, CDR2 FQGNSA. V was clipped by 1 base and J by 11 bases; unmatched bases: 7. The CDR3 has 14 residues. Worth noting for this clone: Its antigen is unknown.

Findings and limits, study-wide: Repertoire collection took place solely once the T cell response had peaked. Across spike, vaccine-associated CD4 TCRs were found, dominant at 160-218 and 743-854.

V is TRBV7-2 and J is TRBJ2-7; 11 nucleotides line up with TRBD2. The sample was peripheral blood, taken on day 0 of AZD1222 vaccination. This sequence originates from an adult in good health. CDR3 sequence (DNA): TGTGCCAGCAGCTTAGGACTAGCGGGGCTGACTAAGTACTTC. This translates into CASSLGLAGLTKYF.